Below are 18 T cell receptor beta chains sequenced from a single sample in a study of T cells after yellow fever vaccination. One entry per CDR3 protein results from TCRdb running MiXCR on the 5' RACE reads. The sample yields 360,000 or so distinct CDR3 sequences, approximately 10% seen once. This specimen consisted of PBMCs, obtained on the day of the first yellow fever vaccination. These receptors all come from a man aged 18 to 30 who received the YFV17D yellow fever vaccine.

The chain links TRBV12-3 or TRBV12-4 to TRBJ1-5, with D maybe TRBD1 (5 bases). The germline V and J ends were trimmed by 2 bases and 7 bases, with 18 bases remaining between them. The CDR3 consists of 16 residues. CDR3 DNA sequence: TGTGCCAGCAGTTTAAGGACCCAGGGACGGGGGCAGCCCCAGCATTTT. Translation gives CASSLRTQGRGQPQHF.

This clonotype turned up a few times. The rearrangement links TRBV12-3 or TRBV12-4 to TRBJ2-5, with D unclear. V shed 3 bases and J shed 4 bases, with 9 bases lying between them. The CDR3 has 13 amino acids. DNA for the CDR3: TGTGCCAGCAGTTTCGAAGGCGGAGAGACCCAGTACTTC. Its translation is CASSFEGGETQYF.

The rearrangement links TRBV5-1 to TRBJ2-6; D might be TRBD2 (6 bases). The germline V and J ends were trimmed by 4 bases and 2 bases, with 16 bases remaining between them. This CDR3 has 17 amino acids. The V gene's germline CDR1 is SGHRS and CDR2 YFSETQ. The CDR3 region is CASSLNLGGTGANVLTF. The DNA for the CDR3 is TGCGCCAGCAGCCTTAACTTGGGGGGAACTGGGGCCAACGTCCTGACTTTC.

This sequence joins TRBV27 and TRBJ2-2, with D perhaps matching TRBD2 (5 bases). The V end was cut by 6 bases, the J end by 8 bases, with 19 bases between. The germline V gene encodes CDR1 MNHEY and CDR2 SMNVEV (reference sequence). The CDR3 consists of 15 residues. CDR3 amino acids: CASRTSGAVSGELFF. The CDR3 nucleotides are TGTGCCAGCAGAACAAGCGGAGCCGTCAGTGGGGAGCTGTTTTTT.

The J gene is TRBJ1-1, the V gene TRBV7-8; possibly TRBD1 for D (5 bases). Per the germline V gene, CDR1 is SGHVS and CDR2 is FQNEAQ. The CDR3 extends over 14 amino acids. The ends were cut back, 5 bases at V and 2 bases at J, with 12 bases in the middle. The CDR3 loop is CASSAWGLNTEAFF. The DNA for the CDR3 is TGTGCCAGCAGCGCCTGGGGACTAAACACTGAAGCTTTCTTT.

The rearrangement uses TRBV9 and TRBJ1-6, with D possibly matching TRBD1 (5 bases). The germline V gene encodes CDR1 SGDLS and CDR2 YYNGEE. The CDR3 runs 14 residues. V lost 0 bases and J lost 13, with 14 bases in between. CDR3 sequence reads: CASSVGGTYYPLHF. The DNA of the CDR3 is TGTGCCAGCAGCGTAGGAGGGACCTACTACCCCCTCCACTTT.

This chain connects TRBV29-1 to TRBJ2-1; D is uncertain. V was clipped by 4 bases and J by 4 bases, with 14 bases between them. CDR1 and CDR2 (germline): SQVTM, ANQGSEA. There are 14 residues in the CDR3. In DNA form, the CDR3 reads TGCAGCGTTGCGGGCCACGCCTATTACAATGAGCAGTTCTTC. Amino acid sequence: CSVAGHAYYNEQFF.

The V and J genes are TRBV20-1 and TRBJ2-3; D gene uncertain. V was shortened by 0 bases and J by 6 bases, with 10 bases between the two germline ends. CDR1 DFQATT and CDR2 SNEGSKA come from the germline V gene (reference sequence). The CDR3 loop spans 13 amino acids. CDR3 coding DNA: TGCAGTGCTAGAGATAGCCCCGGGGATACGCAGTATTTT. Its protein product is CSARDSPGDTQYF.

This clonotype was detected ten times or more. This chain links TRBV4-3 with TRBJ1-5; possible D gene TRBD1, 6 bases. V was cut by 0 bases and J by 0 bases, with 6 bases left in between. Germline loops: CDR1 LGHNA, CDR2 YSLEER. The length of the CDR3 is 15 residues. DNA of the CDR3: TGCGCCAGCAGCCAAGACAGGGGTAGCAATCAGCCCCAGCATTTT. Its translation is CASSQDRGSNQPQHF.

This clonotype turned up a few times. Here the CDR3 DNA reads TGCAGTGCTATCCTTCTTGCTCGGGGGAGACCCACAGATACGCAGTATTTT. Its protein product is CSAILLARGRPTDTQYF. The chain recombines TRBV20-1 with TRBJ2-3; TRBD2 might be the D (6 bases). The V gene's germline CDR1 is DFQATT and CDR2 SNEGSKA (reference sequence). V was pared by 4 bases and J by 2 bases, with 22 bases between. There are 17 residues in the CDR3.

Only a few counts were recorded for this clonotype. The rearrangement uses TRBV5-8 and TRBJ2-3; the D is unclear. Trimming removed 3 bases from V and 8 bases from J, with 16 bases in between. Germline CDR1 and CDR2: SGHTS and YDEGEE. The CDR3 has 14 amino acids. The CDR3 sequence is CASSSYPASGTQYF. DNA for the CDR3: TGTGCCAGCAGCTCTTACCCGGCTAGTGGTACGCAGTATTTT.

This clonotype was seen a handful of times. The V call is TRBV3-1, the J call TRBJ2-2; tentatively, D is TRBD1 (6 bases). Germline V gives CDR1 LGHDT, CDR2 YNNKEL (reference sequence). Trimming took off 6 bases at V and 4 bases at J, with 15 bases between the two ends. This CDR3 contains 15 residues. This CDR3 is CASSLSGHSTGELFF. Written as DNA, the CDR3 is TGTGCCAGCAGTCTTTCGGGACACTCCACCGGGGAGCTGTTTTTT.

V and J are TRBV3-1 and TRBJ1-5; weak D call: TRBD1 (5 bases). The CDR3 is 15 amino acids. The V end was cut by 5 bases, the J end by 2 bases, with 13 bases between. Germline V CDR1 and CDR2: LGHDT, YNNKEL (reference sequence). CDR3 DNA: TGTGCCAGCAGCGGGACCTGGGGAGGCAATCAGCCCCAGCATTTT. Protein product: CASSGTWGGNQPQHF.

The chain has TRBV7-3 and TRBJ2-2, with D perhaps matching TRBD1 (6 bases). The germline CDR1 and CDR2 sequences are SGHTA and FQGTGA. The CDR3 runs 19 residues. Trimming cost V 5 bases and J 3 bases, with 25 bases left between them. CDR3 coding DNA: TGTGCCAGCAGCCCCATGGACAGTTATGCGATTTCGTACACCGGGGAGCTGTTTTTT. This gives the protein CASSPMDSYAISYTGELFF.

The chain joins TRBV7-9 to TRBJ2-5, with D possibly matching TRBD2 (7 bases). The CDR3 contains 14 residues. V lost 5 bases and J lost 5, with 15 bases in between. CDR1 and CDR2 from the germline V gene are SEHNR and FQNEAQ (reference sequence). The CDR3 is CASSPPRGGETQYF. The CDR3 DNA follows: TGTGCCAGCAGCCCCCCGAGGGGGGGGGAGACCCAGTACTTC.

This rearrangement joins TRBV7-6 to TRBJ2-3; D unresolved. The length of the CDR3 is 14 residues. Germline V CDR1 and CDR2: SGHVS, FNYEAQ. The V end lost 3 bases, the J end lost 2 bases, and 9 bases lay between the germline ends. The CDR3 protein is CASSFRESTDTQYF. CDR3 bases: TGTGCCAGCAGCTTCCGAGAGTCCACAGATACGCAGTATTTT.

The chain recombines TRBV19 with TRBJ1-5; 7 nucleotides line up with TRBD1. CDR1 is LNHDA, CDR2 SQIVND, per germline (reference sequence). V dropped 9 bases and J dropped 2; count of bases not matched to a gene: 16. The CDR3 is 17 residues long. This chain's CDR3 is CASRGFYELVGNQPQHF. For the CDR3, the DNA is TGTGCCAGCAGGGGGTTCTATGAACTGGTTGGCAATCAGCCCCAGCATTTT.

This clonotype was picked up a small number of times. The V call is TRBV12-3 or TRBV12-4, the J call TRBJ2-1; TRBD2 agrees at 7 bases. J lost 11 bases, V lost 4 bases, and 5 bases had no gene match. The CDR3 runs to 12 residues. The CDR3 loop is CASSYSAGKQFF. The CDR3 DNA reads TGTGCCAGCAGTTACTCAGCGGGGAAGCAGTTCTTC.